One sample yielded the 9 T cell receptor beta chains listed below, sequenced in a study of shared clonotypes between healthy human individuals. The data were produced by immunoSEQ multiplex PCR, yet TCRdb's version contains in-frame clones alone and is incomplete. The sample lists around 610,000 clones, 95% to 97% seen once, with 0.11% in the top ten. Naive-designated CD8 cells lacked CD45RO, were positively enriched for CCR7, and omitted terminally differentiated effector memory CD45RA+ cells. Source material: naive CD8+ T cells sorted from blood. All receptors derive from a woman in her twenties or thirties in good health.

The chain carries TRBV28 and TRBJ2-3, with 11 bases identical to TRBD2. Germline V gene sequence: CDR1 MDHEN, CDR2 SYDVKM. CDR3 length equals 16 residues. V lost 6 bases and J lost 1; bases outside the gene matches: 6. CDR3 protein: CASSPLAGGGTDTQYF. CDR3 nucleotides: TGTGCCAGCAGCCCTCTAGCGGGAGGTGGCACAGATACGCAGTATTTT.

This clone occurred once. CDR3 amino acids: CASSPEEGTSGRARADTQYF. Written as DNA, the CDR3 is TGTGCCAGCAGTCCCGAAGAAGGGACTAGCGGGAGGGCCAGGGCAGATACGCAGTATTTT. The chain carries TRBV28 and TRBJ2-3; 16 positions match TRBD2. Losses at the gene ends were 5 bases for V and 4 bases for J; bases not matched to a gene: 15. Germline CDR1 and CDR2: MDHEN and SYDVKM. The CDR3 sequence is 20 residues long.

The CDR3 protein is CASSSQGHEQYF. For the CDR3, the DNA is TGTGCCAGCAGCTCGCAGGGCCACGAGCAGTACTTC. The chain is built from TRBV7-9 and TRBJ2-7, with D possibly TRBD1 on 5 matching bases. CDR1 is SEHNR, CDR2 FQNEAQ, per germline (reference sequence). The CDR3 is made up of 12 amino acids. V was trimmed by 4 bases and J by 5 bases, leaving 9 bases between them. Variable domain in full (rest from reference TRBV7-9 and TRBJ2-7): DTGVSQNPRHKITKRGQNVTFRCDPISEHNRLYWYRQTLGQGPEFLTYFQNEAQLEKSRLLSDRFSAERPKGSFSTLEIQRTEQGDSAMYLCASSSQGHEQYFGPGTRLTVT.

The chain employs TRBV19 and TRBJ2-3, with 13 bases fitting TRBD2. With 4 bases clipped from V and 6 bases from J, the junction kept 1 base outside the gene matches. CDR3 length: 14 amino acids. The germline CDR1 and CDR2 sequences are LNHDA and SQIVND (reference sequence). CDR3 sequence: CASSTTSGRDTQYF. The CDR3 coding sequence is TGTGCCAGTAGTACGACTAGCGGGAGGGATACGCAGTATTTT.

This clone was counted a few times. This CDR3 is also generated by other DNA sequences in the sample. The chain carries TRBV5-6 and TRBJ2-7; D unclear. This CDR3 has 14 residues. Germline lookup yields CDR1 SGHDT and CDR2 YYEEEE. Trimming shortened V by 1 base and J by 0 bases, and 8 bases separated the two germline ends. CDR3 sequence reads: CASSLSGSSYEQYF. CDR3 nucleotides: TGTGCCAGCAGCTTGTCTGGAAGCTCCTACGAGCAGTACTTC. Looking up the rest from reference TRBV5-6 and TRBJ2-7 gives the full variable domain: DAGVTQSPTHLIKTRGQQVTLRCSPKSGHDTVSWYQQALGQGPQFIFQYYEEEERQRGNFPDRFSGHQFPNYSSELNVNALLLGDSALYLCASSLSGSSYEQYFGPGTRLTVT.

The chain carries TRBV5-4 and TRBJ2-4; possible D gene TRBD2, 5 bases. In germline, CDR1 is SGHNT, CDR2 YYREEE (reference sequence). The CDR3 spans 14 residues. V was shortened by 4 bases and J by 2 bases, with 10 bases between the two germline ends. CDR3 sequence (DNA): TGTGCCAGCAGCCTTACTAGGACCAAAAACATTCAGTACTTC. This sequence encodes CASSLTRTKNIQYF.

The V and J genes are TRBV19 and TRBJ2-7; D not resolved. The germline gives CDR1 LNHDA, CDR2 SQIVND (reference sequence). This CDR3 has 15 amino acids. Trimming cost V 5 bases and J 4 bases, with 18 bases left between them. In DNA, the CDR3 is TGTGCCAGTAGTCCCGTTTTTTTCGGAAAGTACGAGCAGTACTTC. Amino acid sequence: CASSPVFFGKYEQYF. The whole variable domain, filled in from reference TRBV19 and TRBJ2-7, reads DGGITQSPKYLFRKEGQNVTLSCEQNLNHDAMYWYRQDPGQGLRLIYYSQIVNDFQKGDIAEGYSVSREKKESFPLTVTSAQKNPTAFYLCASSPVFFGKYEQYFGPGTRLTVT.

V usage is TRBV5-1 and J usage is TRBJ2-2; D is undetermined. Trimming took 0 bases from V and 5 from J, leaving 5 bases between them. The CDR3 consists of 13 residues. Looked up from germline, CDR1 is SGHRS and CDR2 is YFSETQ. In DNA, the CDR3 is TGCGCCAGCAGCTTGGGACGTACCGGGGAGCTGTTTTTT. Amino acid sequence: CASSLGRTGELFF.

The rearrangement uses TRBV7-2 and TRBJ1-3; 10 nucleotides match TRBD1. The CDR3 runs 15 residues. CDR1 is SGHTA, CDR2 FQGNSA, per germline. Unmatched junction bases numbered 7, after V lost 9 bases and J lost 2 bases. CDR3 protein: CARSPGQGPGNTIYF. As DNA, the CDR3 is TGTGCCAGGTCCCCGGGACAGGGGCCTGGAAACACCATATATTTT.